This T cell receptor (beta chain) came from a study of T cells after yellow fever vaccination. Background on the study: Some fractions had low cell numbers, and these were prepared with SMART-Seq v4 Ultra Low Input. General observations from the study: CD4 and CD8 compartments shared a small share of clonotypes. Peak timing came faster in the weaker secondary response, day 5 versus 15.

Using its own MiXCR run on the 5' RACE reads, TCRdb lists one record per CDR3 protein. The table has about 220,000 distinct CDR3 sequences, 3% to 4% seen once. This clonotype was seen more than once but under ten times. The antigen is not known. Germline V gene sequence: CDR1 ENHRY, CDR2 SYGVKD. The CDR3 is 14 residues long. V lost 3 bases to trimming and J lost 6 bases, with 14 bases between them. The sequence came from a man aged 18 to 30 who received the YFV17D yellow fever vaccine. The gene calls are TRBV10-3 and TRBJ1-2; D gene unclear. This specimen consisted of CD4+ T cells sorted from PBMCs, obtained 10 days after the yellow fever booster vaccination. The CDR3 DNA follows: TGTGCCATCAGTGACTGGTCGTCCACGAATGGCTACACCTTC. Protein sequence: CAISDWSSTNGYTF.